Reported below is one T cell receptor (beta chain). Its specificity is unknown. The length of the CDR3 is 11 residues. The V and J ends lost 5 bases and 6 bases respectively, with 8 bases between them. CDR1 SGHTA and CDR2 FQGNSA come from the germline V gene. A multiplex PCR was run with 60 Vbeta primers and 13 Jbeta primers. Clones were sequenced by immunoSEQ multiplex PCR, and TCRdb holds only the in-frame ones, with some missing. The sample includes approximately 90,000 clones, 75% seen only once; the top ten take approximately 2.3%. The data originate from a study of cytomegalovirus exposure and HLA in healthy donors. Study-level findings and limits: Among the sequence variants, a highly shared cluster was likely an artifact of sequencing.

Sequencing was done on a sample of PBMCs. The J gene is TRBJ2-7, the V gene TRBV7-2; D is unresolved. The source of this sequence is a man aged 40-49 years in good health and CMV-seronegative. The DNA for the CDR3 is TGTGCCAGCAGCCTCGCACTCGAGCAGTACTTC. As protein: CASSLALEQYF.